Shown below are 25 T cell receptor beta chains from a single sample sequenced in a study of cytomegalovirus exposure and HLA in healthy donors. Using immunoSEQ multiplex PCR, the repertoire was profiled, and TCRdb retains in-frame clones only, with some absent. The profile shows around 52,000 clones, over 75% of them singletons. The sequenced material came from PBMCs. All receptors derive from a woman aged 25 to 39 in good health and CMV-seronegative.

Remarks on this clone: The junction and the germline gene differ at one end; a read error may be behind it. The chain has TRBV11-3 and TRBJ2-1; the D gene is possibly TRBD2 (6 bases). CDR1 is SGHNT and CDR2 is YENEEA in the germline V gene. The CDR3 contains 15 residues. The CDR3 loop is CASSLSAGMGNEQFF. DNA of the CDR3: TGCGCCAGCAGCTTATCGGCGGGGATGGGGAATGAGCAGTTCTTC. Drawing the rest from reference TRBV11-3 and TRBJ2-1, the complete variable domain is EAGVVQSPRYKIIEKKQPVAFWCNPISGHNTLYWYLQNLGQGPELLIRYENEEAVDDSQLPKDRFSAERLKGVDSTLKIQPAELGDSAVYLCASSLSAGMGNEQFFGPGTRLTVL.

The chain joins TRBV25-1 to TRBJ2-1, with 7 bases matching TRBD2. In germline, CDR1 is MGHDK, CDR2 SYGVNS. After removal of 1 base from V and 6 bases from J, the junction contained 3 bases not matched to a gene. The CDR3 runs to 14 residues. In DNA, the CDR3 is TGTGCCAGCAGTGAATCCCCTAGCGGCAATGAGCAGTTCTTC. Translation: CASSESPSGNEQFF.

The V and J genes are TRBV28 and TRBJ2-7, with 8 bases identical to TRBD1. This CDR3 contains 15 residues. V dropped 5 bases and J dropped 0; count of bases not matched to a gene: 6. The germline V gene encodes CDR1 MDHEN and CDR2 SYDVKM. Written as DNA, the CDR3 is TGTGCCAGCAGTCAAGACAGGGGAGTCTCCTACGAGCAGTACTTC. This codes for CASSQDRGVSYEQYF.

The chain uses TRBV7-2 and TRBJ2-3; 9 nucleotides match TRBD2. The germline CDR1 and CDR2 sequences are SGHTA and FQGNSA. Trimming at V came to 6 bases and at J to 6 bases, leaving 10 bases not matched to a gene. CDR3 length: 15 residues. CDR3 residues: CASRRTGTSPDTQYF. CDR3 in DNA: TGTGCCAGCAGACGAACCGGGACTAGCCCCGATACGCAGTATTTT. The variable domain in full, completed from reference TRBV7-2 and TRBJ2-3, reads GAGVSQSPSNKVTEKGKDVELRCDPISGHTALYWYRQSLGQGLEFLIYFQGNSAPDKSGLPSDRFSAERTGGSVSTLTIQRTQQEDSAVYLCASRRTGTSPDTQYFGPGTRLTVL.

CDR3 amino acids: CASSERARVSNQPQHF. The CDR3 bases are TGTGCCAGCAGTGAACGGGCCAGGGTTAGCAATCAGCCCCAGCATTTT. The gene calls are TRBV2 and TRBJ1-5, with a possible D match to TRBD1 (5 bases). This CDR3 has 16 amino acids. Deletions cut 2 bases from V and 0 bases from J, with 11 bases between. Germline lookup yields CDR1 SNHLY and CDR2 FYNNEI.

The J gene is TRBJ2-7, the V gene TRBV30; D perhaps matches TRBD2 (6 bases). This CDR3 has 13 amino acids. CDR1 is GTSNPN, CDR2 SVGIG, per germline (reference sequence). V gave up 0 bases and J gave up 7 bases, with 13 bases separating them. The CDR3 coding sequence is TGTGCCTGGAGTGTATCGGGCAGCGGGGAGCAGTACTTC. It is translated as CAWSVSGSGEQYF.

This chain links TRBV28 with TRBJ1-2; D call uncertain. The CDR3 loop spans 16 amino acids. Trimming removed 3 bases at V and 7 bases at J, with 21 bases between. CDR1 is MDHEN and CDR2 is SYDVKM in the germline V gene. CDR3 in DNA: TGTGCCAGCAGTTTTTTCTCGGCCGTGCAAGGAGGTGGCTACACCTTC. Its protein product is CASSFFSAVQGGGYTF.

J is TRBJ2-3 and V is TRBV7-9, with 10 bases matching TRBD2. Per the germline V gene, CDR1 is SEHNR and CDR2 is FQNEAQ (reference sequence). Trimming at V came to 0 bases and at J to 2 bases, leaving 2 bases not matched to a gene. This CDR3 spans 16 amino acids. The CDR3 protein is CASSLAGTSVTDTQYF. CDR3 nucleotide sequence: TGTGCCAGCAGCTTAGCCGGGACTAGCGTCACAGATACGCAGTATTTT.

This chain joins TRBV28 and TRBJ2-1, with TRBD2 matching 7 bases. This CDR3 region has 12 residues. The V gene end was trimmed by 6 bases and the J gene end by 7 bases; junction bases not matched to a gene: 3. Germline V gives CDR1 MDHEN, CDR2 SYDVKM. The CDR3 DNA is TGTGCCAGCAGACTAGCGCGAAATGAGCAGTTCTTC. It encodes CASRLARNEQFF.

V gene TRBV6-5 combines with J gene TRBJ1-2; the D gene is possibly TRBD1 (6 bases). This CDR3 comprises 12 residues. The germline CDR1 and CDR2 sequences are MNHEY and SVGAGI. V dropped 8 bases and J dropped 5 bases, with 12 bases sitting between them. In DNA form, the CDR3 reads TGTGCCAGCGGGGGCAGGGGATATGGCTACACCTTC. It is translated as CASGGRGYGYTF.

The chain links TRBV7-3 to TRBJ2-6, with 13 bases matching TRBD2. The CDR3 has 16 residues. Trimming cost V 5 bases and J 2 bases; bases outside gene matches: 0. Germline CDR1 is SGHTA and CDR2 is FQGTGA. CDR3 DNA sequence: TGTGCCAGCAGCGGACTAGCGGGAGCTGGGGCCAACGTCCTGACTTTC. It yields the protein CASSGLAGAGANVLTF.

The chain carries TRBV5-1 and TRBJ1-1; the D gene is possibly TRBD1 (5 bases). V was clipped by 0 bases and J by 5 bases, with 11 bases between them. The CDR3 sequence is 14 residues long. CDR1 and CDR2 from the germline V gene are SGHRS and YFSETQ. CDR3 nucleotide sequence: TGCGCCAGCAGCTTGGGCAGGGAGGCAACTGAAGCTTTCTTT. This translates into CASSLGREATEAFF.

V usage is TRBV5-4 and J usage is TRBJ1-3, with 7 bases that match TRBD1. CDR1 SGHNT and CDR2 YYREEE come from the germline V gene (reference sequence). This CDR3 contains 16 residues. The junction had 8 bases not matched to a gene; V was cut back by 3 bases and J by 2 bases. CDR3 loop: CASSWTAGTAGNTIYF. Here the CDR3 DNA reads TGTGCCAGCAGCTGGACAGCCGGGACAGCTGGAAACACCATATATTTT.

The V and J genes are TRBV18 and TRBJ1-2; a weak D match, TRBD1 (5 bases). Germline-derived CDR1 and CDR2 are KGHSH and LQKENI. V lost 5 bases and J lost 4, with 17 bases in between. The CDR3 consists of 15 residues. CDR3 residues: CASSSTDTSGYGYTF. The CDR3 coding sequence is TGTGCCAGCTCATCGACAGATACCTCGGGCTATGGCTACACCTTC.

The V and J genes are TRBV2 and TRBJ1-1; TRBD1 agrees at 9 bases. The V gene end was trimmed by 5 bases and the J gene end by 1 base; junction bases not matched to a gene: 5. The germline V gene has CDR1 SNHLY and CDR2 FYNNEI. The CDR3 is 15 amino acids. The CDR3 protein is CASSYNRGPNTEAFF. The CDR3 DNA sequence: TGTGCCAGCAGTTATAACAGGGGGCCGAACACTGAAGCTTTCTTT.

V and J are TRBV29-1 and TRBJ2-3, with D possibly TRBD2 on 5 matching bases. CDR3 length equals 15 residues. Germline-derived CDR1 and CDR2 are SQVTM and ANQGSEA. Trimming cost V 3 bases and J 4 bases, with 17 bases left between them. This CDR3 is CSVDAGDYLADTQYF. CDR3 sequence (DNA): TGCAGCGTTGACGCAGGTGACTACTTGGCAGATACGCAGTATTTT.

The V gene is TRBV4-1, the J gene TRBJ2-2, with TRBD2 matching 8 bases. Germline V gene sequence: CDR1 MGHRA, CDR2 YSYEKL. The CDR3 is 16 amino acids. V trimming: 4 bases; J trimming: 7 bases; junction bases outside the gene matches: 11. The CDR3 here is CASSPRGAGAVGELFF. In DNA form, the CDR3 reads TGCGCCAGCAGCCCTCGGGGAGCGGGAGCGGTCGGGGAGCTGTTTTTT.

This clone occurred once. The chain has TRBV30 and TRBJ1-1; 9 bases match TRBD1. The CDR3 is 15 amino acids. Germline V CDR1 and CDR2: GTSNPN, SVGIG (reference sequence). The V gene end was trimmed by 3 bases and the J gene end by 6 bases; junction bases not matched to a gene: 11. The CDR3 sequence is CAWSVYPGQGPEAFF. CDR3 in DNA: TGTGCCTGGAGCGTGTATCCGGGACAGGGTCCTGAAGCTTTCTTT.

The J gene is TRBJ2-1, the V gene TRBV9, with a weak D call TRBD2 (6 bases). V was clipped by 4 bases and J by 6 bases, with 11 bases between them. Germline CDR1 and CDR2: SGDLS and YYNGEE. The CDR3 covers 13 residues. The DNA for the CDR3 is TGTGCCAGCAGCCTCACTAGCAGCAATGAGCAGTTCTTC. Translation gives CASSLTSSNEQFF.

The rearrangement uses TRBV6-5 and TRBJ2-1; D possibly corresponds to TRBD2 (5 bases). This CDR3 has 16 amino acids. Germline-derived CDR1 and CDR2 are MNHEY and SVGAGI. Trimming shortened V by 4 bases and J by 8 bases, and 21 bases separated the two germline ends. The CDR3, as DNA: TGTGCCAGCAGTTGGAGGCCCGGGAACCCCATGGATGAGCAGTTCTTC. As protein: CASSWRPGNPMDEQFF.

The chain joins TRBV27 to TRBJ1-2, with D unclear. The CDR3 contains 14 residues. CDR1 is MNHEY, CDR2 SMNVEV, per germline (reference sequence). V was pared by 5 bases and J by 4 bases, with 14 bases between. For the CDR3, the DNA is TGTGCCAGCAGTCGAGACGGACGGGGCTATGGCTACACCTTC. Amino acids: CASSRDGRGYGYTF.

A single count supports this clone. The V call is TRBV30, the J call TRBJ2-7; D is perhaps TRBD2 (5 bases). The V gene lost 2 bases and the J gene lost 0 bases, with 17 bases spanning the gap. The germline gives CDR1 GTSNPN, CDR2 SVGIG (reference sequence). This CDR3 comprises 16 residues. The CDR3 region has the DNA TGTGCCTGGAGTCTCCCAGGACGGGAAAGCTCCTACGAGCAGTACTTC. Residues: CAWSLPGRESSYEQYF.

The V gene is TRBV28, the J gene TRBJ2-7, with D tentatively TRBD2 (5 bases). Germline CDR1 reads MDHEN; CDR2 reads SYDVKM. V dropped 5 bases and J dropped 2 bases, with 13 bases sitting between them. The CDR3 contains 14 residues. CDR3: CASSAPERAYEQYF. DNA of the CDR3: TGTGCCAGCAGTGCTCCTGAGAGGGCCTACGAGCAGTACTTC.

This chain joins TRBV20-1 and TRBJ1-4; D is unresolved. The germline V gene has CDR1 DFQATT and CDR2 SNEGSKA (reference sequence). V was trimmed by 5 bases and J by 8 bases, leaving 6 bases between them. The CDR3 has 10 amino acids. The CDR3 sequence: CSAWQEKLFF. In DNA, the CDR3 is TGCAGTGCTTGGCAAGAAAAACTGTTTTTT.

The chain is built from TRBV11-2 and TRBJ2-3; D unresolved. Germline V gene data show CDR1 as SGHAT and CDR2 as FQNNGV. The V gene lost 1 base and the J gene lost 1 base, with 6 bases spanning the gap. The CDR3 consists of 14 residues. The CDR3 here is CASSLVGGTDTQYF. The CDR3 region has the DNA TGTGCCAGCAGCTTAGTTGGAGGCACAGATACGCAGTATTTT.